One sample yielded the 27 T cell receptor beta chains listed below, sequenced in a study of CD8+ T cells in alopecia areata. Investigators isolated RNA and reverse transcribed it into cDNA to act as the sequencing template. TCRdb keeps only in-frame clones here, not all; method: immunoSEQ multiplex PCR. The sample lists about 98,000 clones; 40% to 55% were seen once. Sequencing used CD4+ T cells sorted from blood. Receptors were obtained from a human donor with alopecia areata.

The CDR3 is CASSFEGGAGANVLTF. The CDR3 bases are TGCGCCAGCAGCTTTGAAGGTGGGGCTGGGGCCAACGTCCTGACTTTC. The rearrangement uses TRBV5-1 and TRBJ2-6; D call uncertain. The germline gives CDR1 SGHRS, CDR2 YFSETQ. This CDR3 is 16 amino acids long. V lost 2 bases and J 2 bases, leaving 11 bases between the germline ends.

This clone appeared once. This chain joins TRBV5-1 and TRBJ1-2, with 7 nucleotides matching TRBD1. V was clipped by 0 bases and J by 8 bases; unmatched bases: 4. CDR3 size: 13 residues. From germline, CDR1 is SGHRS and CDR2 YFSETQ. In DNA, the CDR3 is TGCGCCAGCAGCTTGGGGGACAGCAGCGGCTACACCTTC. Translating it yields CASSLGDSSGYTF.

This clone was counted only a few times. J is TRBJ2-1 and V is TRBV27, with 14 positions matching TRBD2. The CDR3 sequence is 14 residues long. J lost 9 bases, V lost 5 bases, and 3 bases had no gene match. The germline gives CDR1 MNHEY, CDR2 SMNVEV (reference sequence). CDR3 DNA: TGTGCCAGCAGTCGACTAGCGGGAGGGCGTGAGCAGTTCTTC. Its protein is CASSRLAGGREQFF.

Only one count was recorded for this clone. The rearrangement joins TRBV9 to TRBJ2-7; 8 positions match TRBD1. Unmatched junction bases numbered 9, after V lost 4 bases and J lost 6 bases. The germline gives CDR1 SGDLS, CDR2 YYNGEE. The CDR3 length is 14 residues. The CDR3 region has the DNA TGTGCCAGCAGCTCAACGGACAGGGCTGGCGAGCAGTACTTC. It is translated as CASSSTDRAGEQYF.

This clone was seen more than once but under ten times. The genes are TRBV29-1 and TRBJ2-7; no reliable D call. The CDR3 covers 13 residues. Per germline, CDR1 SQVTM and CDR2 ANQGSEA. V lost 3 bases and J lost 4, with 13 bases in between. In DNA form, the CDR3 reads TGCAGCGTTGAGGCAGGTTCTCCTTACGAGCAGTACTTC. This codes for CSVEAGSPYEQYF.

This clone was recorded a few times. The chain uses TRBV6-5 and TRBJ2-7; the D gene is possibly TRBD1 (5 bases). Germline-derived CDR1 and CDR2 are MNHEY and SVGAGI. The CDR3 sequence is 13 residues long. Deletions cut 1 base from V and 7 bases from J, with 11 bases between. CDR3 nucleotide sequence: TGTGCCAGCAGTTACTTCAGGGTGCGGGAGCAGTACTTC. Encoded protein: CASSYFRVREQYF.

The chain combines TRBV10-3 with TRBJ2-2; possible D gene TRBD2, 6 bases. The germline V gene has CDR1 ENHRY and CDR2 SYGVKD. Trimming cost V 2 bases and J 1 base, with 11 bases left between them. The CDR3 contains 16 residues. CDR3 amino acids: CAISEASAWNTGELFF. The CDR3 DNA reads as TGTGCCATCAGTGAGGCTAGCGCTTGGAACACCGGGGAGCTGTTTTTT.

This clone turned up a few times. The chain combines TRBV29-1 with TRBJ1-2, with TRBD1 matching 10 bases. After removal of 0 bases from V and 8 bases from J, the junction contained 9 bases not matched to a gene. The CDR3 has 15 residues. In germline, CDR1 is SQVTM, CDR2 ANQGSEA. Here the CDR3 reads CSVEDRGQGFVGYTF. The CDR3 DNA reads TGCAGCGTTGAAGATAGGGGACAGGGGTTCGTCGGCTACACCTTC.

This clone was seen a handful of times. This chain uses TRBV29-1 with TRBJ1-1, with TRBD1 as a possible D gene (6 bases). Germline assignment: CDR1 SQVTM and CDR2 ANQGSEA. The CDR3 totals 15 residues. V lost 6 bases, J lost 11 bases, and 28 bases lay in between. The CDR3 sequence: CSVNPEGDGSGGAFF. The CDR3 DNA is TGCAGCGTGAACCCGGAGGGGGACGGTTCTGGTGGGGCTTTCTTT.

About this clone: The identical CDR3 is also encoded by other nucleotide sequences in the sample. V gene TRBV29-1 combines with J gene TRBJ2-7; no clear D. The germline V and J ends were trimmed by 4 bases and 1 base, with 5 bases remaining between them. This CDR3 spans 11 amino acids. Germline V gene sequence: CDR1 SQVTM, CDR2 ANQGSEA. CDR3 in amino acids: CSVVSSYEQYF. For the CDR3, the DNA is TGCAGCGTTGTTTCTTCCTACGAGCAGTACTTC.

This clone was counted only a few times. The V gene is TRBV29-1, the J gene TRBJ1-4; a weak D match, TRBD1 (6 bases). CDR1 is SQVTM and CDR2 is ANQGSEA in the germline V gene. Trimming pared 6 bases from V and 8 bases from J, leaving 13 bases between. The CDR3 runs to 12 residues. The DNA of the CDR3 is TGCAGCGTCGGACAGATGGGAGAAAAACTGTTTTTT. Translating gives CSVGQMGEKLFF.

The chain recombines TRBV29-1 with TRBJ1-2; 12 bases map to TRBD1. The CDR3 runs to 14 residues. CDR1 SQVTM and CDR2 ANQGSEA come from the germline V gene. The junction had 4 bases not matched to a gene; V was cut back by 0 bases and J by 8 bases. The CDR3 region is CSVEEGQGAWGYTF. For the CDR3, the DNA is TGCAGCGTTGAAGAGGGACAGGGGGCATGGGGCTACACCTTC.

The V call is TRBV7-8, the J call TRBJ2-5; a possible D gene is TRBD2 (5 bases). Deletions cut 5 bases from V and 7 bases from J, with 17 bases between. This CDR3 spans 14 amino acids. CDR1 and CDR2 (germline): SGHVS, FQNEAQ. CDR3 sequence: CASSPAGDPGTQYF. For the CDR3, the DNA is TGTGCCAGCAGCCCGGCGGGCGATCCGGGGACCCAGTACTTC.

The chain carries TRBV27 and TRBJ1-1; 8 nucleotides agree with TRBD1. Losses at the gene ends were 8 bases for V and 0 bases for J; bases not matched to a gene: 5. The CDR3 spans 14 residues. Germline loops: CDR1 MNHEY, CDR2 SMNVEV (reference sequence). The CDR3 region has the DNA TGTGCCAGCCCAAGACAGGGGTTGAACACTGAAGCTTTCTTT. Its protein is CASPRQGLNTEAFF.

The chain combines TRBV29-1 with TRBJ2-1, with 11 bases matching TRBD1. Trimming removed 5 bases from V and 5 bases from J; junction bases left unmatched: 5. Per the germline V gene, CDR1 is SQVTM and CDR2 is ANQGSEA. The CDR3 consists of 14 residues. The CDR3 DNA reads TGCAGCGTTTCGGGGACAGGGGGAAACAATGAGCAGTTCTTC. Protein sequence: CSVSGTGGNNEQFF.

This chain uses TRBV28 with TRBJ2-7; 7 nucleotides agree with TRBD2. There are 15 residues in the CDR3. J was trimmed by 7 bases and V by 1 base; bases with no gene match: 10. CDR1 is MDHEN, CDR2 SYDVKM, per germline. CDR3 DNA: TGTGCCAGCAGTTTATACGGGACTATTGAGAGGGAGCAGTACTTC. Its translation is CASSLYGTIEREQYF.

This clone has just a few counts. The rearrangement joins TRBV7-9 to TRBJ1-2; D gene unclear. Looked up from germline, CDR1 is SEHNR and CDR2 is FQNEAQ (reference sequence). Deletions cut 5 bases from V and 3 bases from J, with 10 bases between. The CDR3 length is 13 residues. The CDR3 DNA follows: TGTGCCAGCAGCCGGACGGAGGACTATGGCTACACCTTC. This codes for CASSRTEDYGYTF. Full variable domain (remainder filled in from reference TRBV7-9 and TRBJ1-2): DTGVSQNPRHKITKRGQNVTFRCDPISEHNRLYWYRQTLGQGPEFLTYFQNEAQLEKSRLLSDRFSAERPKGSFSTLEIQRTEQGDSAMYLCASSRTEDYGYTFGSGTRLTVV.

The chain combines TRBV29-1 with TRBJ2-7; D is possibly TRBD1 (5 bases). V lost 0 bases to trimming and J lost 5 bases, with 23 bases between them. CDR3 length: 17 residues. The germline V gene has CDR1 SQVTM and CDR2 ANQGSEA. Here the CDR3 DNA reads TGCAGCGTTGAAGATCGGACCCACCAGGGTATCATGAACGAGCAGTACTTC. Translation gives CSVEDRTHQGIMNEQYF.

The chain couples TRBV29-1 to TRBJ1-4; a weak D match, TRBD1 (5 bases). The CDR3 has 12 amino acids. Trimming took off 7 bases at V and 4 bases at J, with 10 bases between the two ends. In germline, CDR1 is SQVTM, CDR2 ANQGSEA. The CDR3 reads CSARESNEKLFF. The CDR3 DNA reads TGCAGCGCCAGGGAGAGTAATGAAAAACTGTTTTTT.

This chain links TRBV6-5 with TRBJ1-2; possibly TRBD1 for D (6 bases). Germline-derived CDR1 and CDR2 are MNHEY and SVGAGI. This CDR3 has 12 amino acids. The V and J ends lost 4 bases and 8 bases respectively, with 11 bases between them. The CDR3 protein is CASSSAGEGYTF. In nucleotides, the CDR3 is TGTGCCAGCAGTTCCGCAGGGGAAGGCTACACCTTC.

The genes are TRBV21-1 and TRBJ2-7; the table's D call, TRBD1, was not checked against the DNA. TRBV21-1 is a known pseudogene. This CDR3 is 13 amino acids long. CDR3 in amino acids: CASGQGAEGEQYF. CDR3 in DNA: TGTGCCAGCGGTCAGGGGGCCGAGGGTGAGCAGTACTTC.

This clone was counted only a few times. This chain connects TRBV2 to TRBJ2-5, with unresolved D. The CDR3 has 16 residues. V was clipped by 3 bases and J by 0 bases, with 14 bases between them. Germline V gene lookup returns CDR1 SNHLY and CDR2 FYNNEI. CDR3 amino acids: CASSDLLGLYQETQYF. DNA for the CDR3: TGTGCCAGCAGTGATCTTCTGGGCCTGTACCAAGAGACCCAGTACTTC.

The V gene is TRBV29-1, the J gene TRBJ2-1; D is unresolved. Germline V gene sequence: CDR1 SQVTM, CDR2 ANQGSEA. This CDR3 is 14 amino acids long. Trimming took 7 bases from V and 2 from J, leaving 15 bases between them. In DNA form, the CDR3 reads TGCAGCGCTCCGGTGGACGGAACCTACAATGAGCAGTTCTTC. Protein product: CSAPVDGTYNEQFF.

Note on this clone: A read error may account for a junction end that differs from germline. The CDR3 sequence is CASSPPVTSSGANVLTF. CDR3 sequence (DNA): TGCGCCAGCAGTCCCCCGGTGACGAGCTCTGGGGCCAACGTCCTGACCTTC. The chain is built from TRBV23-1 and TRBJ2-6; D perhaps matches TRBD1 (5 bases). TRBV23-1 is treated as an ORF (open reading frame) with a function not yet certain. This CDR3 comprises 17 residues.

V gene TRBV7-3 combines with J gene TRBJ2-1; tentative D call: TRBD1 (6 bases). Trimming pared 6 bases from V and 3 bases from J, leaving 15 bases between. This CDR3 has 15 residues. In germline, CDR1 is SGHTA, CDR2 FQGTGA. CDR3 in DNA: TGTGCCAGCAGTTTAGGTACAGGGCTCTACAATGAGCAGTTCTTC. Its protein is CASSLGTGLYNEQFF. The variable domain in full, with the rest retrieved from reference TRBV7-3 and TRBJ2-1, is GAGVSQTPSNKVTEKGKYVELRCDPISGHTALYWYRQSLGQGPEFLIYFQGTGAADDSGLPNDRFFAVRPEGSVSTLKIQRTERGDSAVYLCASSLGTGLYNEQFFGPGTRLTVL.

This chain links TRBV29-1 with TRBJ2-2, with 8 bases that match TRBD1. The germline V gene has CDR1 SQVTM and CDR2 ANQGSEA. The V segment lost 0 bases and the J segment 4 bases; nucleotides outside the gene matches: 7. This CDR3 is built from 16 residues. CDR3 DNA sequence: TGCAGCGTTGAAGACAGGGGGCAAGTAAGCACCGGGGAGCTGTTTTTT. It encodes CSVEDRGQVSTGELFF.

V usage is TRBV7-8 and J usage is TRBJ2-3; no clear D. Germline CDR1 and CDR2: SGHVS and FQNEAQ. The V and J ends lost 1 base and 2 bases respectively, with 10 bases between them. The CDR3 runs 15 residues. CDR3 region: CASSLGGPFTDTQYF. The DNA of the CDR3 is TGTGCCAGCAGCTTAGGCGGTCCTTTCACAGATACGCAGTATTTT.